Here is one T cell receptor (beta chain) with its context. In the authors' methods: Estimates of nucleated cell counts were drawn from the amplification of reference gene primers. Sequencing used immunoSEQ multiplex PCR; TCRdb keeps in-frame clones, though not all of them. V and J calls and clone size are given by that table; D and trimming were obtained from the DNA. Of approximately 90,000 clones detected, roughly 80% appear once; the ten largest clones hold about 4.5%. The sample originates from a study of blood T cell repertoires in COVID-19. Overall study context: There were acute and convalescent COVID-19 samples, and they came from the United States, Italy and Spain. The cDNA or gDNA used as material had been derived from T cells, B-cell-depleted T cells, or PBMCs.

V was clipped by 6 bases and J by 6 bases, with 21 bases between them. Germline V gene sequence: CDR1 LNHDA, CDR2 SQIVND (reference sequence). The CDR3 runs to 15 residues. Source material: peripheral blood. This chain connects TRBV19 to TRBJ2-7, with a possible D match to TRBD2 (7 bases). The receptor was isolated from a man in his sixties with acute or convalescent COVID-19. DNA of the CDR3: TGTGCCAGTAGAGATGGGGGGGCTGCTGAAAGCGAGCAGTACTTC. It yields the protein CASRDGGAAESEQYF.